A single sample gave rise to the 25 T cell receptor beta chains below, sequenced in a study of response to subunit inactivated influenza vaccine. TCRdb reanalysed the RT-PCR reads using MiXCR and keeps one entry per CDR3 protein. The sample comprises just under 250,000 distinct CDR3 sequences, 9% to 15% of which are singletons, and about 7.8% rests with the top ten. Sequences were derived from non-naive T cells sorted from PBMCs, sampled approximately 15 days before vaccination. These receptors were obtained from a man aged 45 to 65 who received an inactivated influenza vaccine.

This clonotype was seen many times. This chain links TRBV7-8 with TRBJ2-3, with a possible D match to TRBD1 (5 bases). The length of the CDR3 is 18 residues. Germline V gene data show CDR1 as SGHVS and CDR2 as FQNEAQ. V was trimmed by 1 base and J by 7 bases, leaving 24 bases between them. The CDR3 DNA reads as TGTGCCAGCAGCTTAGTGTACGTGGGCAGGGATTCTAAAAATACGCAGTATTTT. It yields the protein CASSLVYVGRDSKNTQYF.

The chain uses TRBV20-1 and TRBJ2-2, with a weak D call TRBD2 (6 bases). With 7 bases removed from V and 6 bases from J, the gap between germline ends came to 18 bases. The CDR3 sequence is 14 residues long. Germline V lookup: CDR1 DFQATT, CDR2 SNEGSKA (reference sequence). The CDR3 DNA follows: TGCAGTGTCCCACGGGACTGGGACGCCGGGGAGCTGTTTTTT. Residues: CSVPRDWDAGELFF.

This chain uses TRBV5-1 with TRBJ2-1, with 12 bases lining up with TRBD2. Trimming at V came to 2 bases and at J to 4 bases, leaving 4 bases not matched to a gene. This CDR3 is built from 16 residues. From germline, CDR1 is SGHRS and CDR2 YFSETQ. This chain's CDR3 is CASSLQGTSGYNEQFF. CDR3 nucleotides: TGCGCCAGCAGCTTACAGGGGACTAGCGGGTACAATGAGCAGTTCTTC.

In its sample, this clonotype was seen a few times. CDR3 bases: TGTGCCAGCAGCAAGAACACCCTGGAGACCCAGTACTTC. Its protein is CASSKNTLETQYF. V gene TRBV12-3 or TRBV12-4 combines with J gene TRBJ2-5; D ambiguous. Trimming took 6 bases from V and 5 from J, leaving 13 bases between them. CDR3 length: 13 residues.

DNA for the CDR3: TGTGCCAGTACCGACAGGGCCAATGAGCAGTTCTTC. This translates into CASTDRANEQFF. V gene TRBV19 combines with J gene TRBJ2-1; 7 bases agree with TRBD1. Germline CDR1 is LNHDA and CDR2 is SQIVND (reference sequence). This CDR3 contains 12 residues. The junction had 3 bases not matched to a gene; V was cut back by 7 bases and J by 6 bases.

A few counts support this clonotype. V and J are TRBV14 and TRBJ2-5, with D perhaps TRBD1 (6 bases). CDR3 size: 16 residues. Trimming pared 0 bases from V and 1 base from J, leaving 12 bases between. Germline CDR1 reads SGHDN; CDR2 reads FVKESK. The CDR3 is CASSQDTRGTQETQYF. As DNA, the CDR3 is TGTGCCAGCAGCCAAGATACCAGGGGCACCCAAGAGACCCAGTACTTC.

The chain combines TRBV20-1 with TRBJ2-7; 8 bases are shared with TRBD1. This CDR3 is 14 amino acids long. Germline CDR1 DFQATT, CDR2 SNEGSKA (reference sequence). V shed 3 bases and J 4 bases; nucleotides not matched to a gene: 8. The CDR3 spells CSASPPGGRYEQYF. The CDR3 DNA is TGCAGTGCTAGCCCTCCAGGGGGCAGGTACGAGCAGTACTTC.

The rearrangement uses TRBV10-1 and TRBJ2-3; the D is unclear. Trimming removed 0 bases from V and 2 bases from J, with 3 bases in between. This CDR3 has 13 residues. From germline, CDR1 is WNHNN and CDR2 SYGVQD (reference sequence). The CDR3 reads CASSESYTDTQYF. The CDR3 DNA reads TGCGCCAGCAGTGAGTCGTACACAGATACGCAGTATTTT.

This clonotype was recorded many times. This chain links TRBV6-2 or TRBV6-3 with TRBJ2-3; TRBD1 aligns across 7 bases. The ends lost 2 bases at V and 2 bases at J; junction bases unmatched: 10. CDR1 is MNHEY and CDR2 is SVGEGT in the germline V gene. This CDR3 contains 17 residues. The CDR3 loop reads CASSYTPQGRFTDTQYF. CDR3 bases: TGTGCCAGCAGTTACACCCCACAGGGGCGCTTCACAGATACGCAGTATTTT.

This clonotype has more than one count but fewer than ten. The chain employs TRBV7-9 and TRBJ2-5; the D is unclear. Trimming removed 2 bases at V and 5 bases at J, with 21 bases between. The CDR3 extends over 17 amino acids. The germline gives CDR1 SEHNR, CDR2 FQNEAQ (reference sequence). The CDR3 loop is CASSLTVHRAVQETQYF. As DNA, the CDR3 is TGTGCCAGCAGCTTAACGGTGCACAGAGCAGTCCAGGAGACCCAGTACTTC.

In its sample, this clonotype was seen a few times. The chain uses TRBV7-2 and TRBJ1-1; D gene uncertain. V lost 3 bases and J lost 11, with 10 bases in between. Per germline, CDR1 SGHTA and CDR2 FQGNSA. This CDR3 has 11 residues. The DNA of the CDR3 is TGTGCCAGCAGCTTCGGGCCGGAGGCTTTCTTT. Protein: CASSFGPEAFF.

The chain is built from TRBV29-1 and TRBJ2-2; TRBD2 agrees at 10 bases. The CDR3 length is 16 residues. CDR1 is SQVTM and CDR2 is ANQGSEA in the germline V gene. V lost 2 bases to trimming and J lost 2 bases; unmatched junction nucleotides: 5. CDR3 residues: CSVELRTSGNTGELFF. The CDR3 DNA follows: TGCAGCGTTGAACTCCGGACTAGCGGTAACACCGGGGAGCTGTTTTTT.

This clonotype occurred many times. The chain carries TRBV5-1 and TRBJ2-1, with TRBD1 identical over 8 bases. V shed 4 bases and J 4 bases; nucleotides not matched to a gene: 7. The CDR3 consists of 15 residues. Germline V gene sequence: CDR1 SGHRS, CDR2 YFSETQ. CDR3 DNA: TGCGCCAGCAGCCTCGGGACAGGCGGGTACAATGAGCAGTTCTTC. This translates into CASSLGTGGYNEQFF. Looking up the rest from reference TRBV5-1 and TRBJ2-1 gives the full variable domain: KAGVTQTPRYLIKTRGQQVTLSCSPISGHRSVSWYQQTPGQGLQFLFEYFSETQRNKGNFPGRFSGRQFSNSRSEMNVSTLELGDSALYLCASSLGTGGYNEQFFGPGTRLTVL.

This clonotype was detected a few times. V and J are TRBV20-1 and TRBJ2-3, with D hard to call. Germline CDR1 and CDR2: DFQATT and SNEGSKA (reference sequence). The V end was cut by 5 bases, the J end by 0 bases, with 9 bases between. This CDR3 has 13 amino acids. CDR3 bases: TGCAGTGCTCCCCGCCCCAGCACAGATACGCAGTATTTT. It yields the protein CSAPRPSTDTQYF.

This clonotype occurred a few times. V and J are TRBV5-6 and TRBJ2-2; D not resolved. Between the trimmed V and J ends, which lost 4 bases and 1 base, there was a span of 14 bases. The CDR3 length is 16 residues. CDR1 is SGHDT and CDR2 is YYEEEE in the germline V gene. CDR3 residues: CASSIDGYWNTGELFF. CDR3 coding DNA: TGTGCCAGCAGCATCGATGGTTACTGGAACACCGGGGAGCTGTTTTTT.

The chain joins TRBV6-1 to TRBJ1-5; D is perhaps TRBD1 (5 bases). Germline assignment: CDR1 MNHNS and CDR2 SASEGT. CDR3 length: 13 residues. Trimming pared 5 bases from V and 12 bases from J, leaving 17 bases between. The CDR3 region has the DNA TGTGCCAGCAGTATCCTCCGACAGTCGGACCAGCATTTT. Its protein product is CASSILRQSDQHF.

V is TRBV5-1 and J is TRBJ2-7; TRBD2 aligns across 7 bases. V lost 4 bases, J lost 5 bases, and 12 bases stayed unmatched. Germline V gene lookup returns CDR1 SGHRS and CDR2 YFSETQ. The CDR3 has 15 amino acids. CDR3 nucleotides: TGCGCCAGCAGCCCGCCCCTGGCGGGAGTTGACGAGCAGTACTTC. Translating gives CASSPPLAGVDEQYF. Full variable domain (outside the CDR3, taken from reference TRBV5-1 and TRBJ2-7): KAGVTQTPRYLIKTRGQQVTLSCSPISGHRSVSWYQQTPGQGLQFLFEYFSETQRNKGNFPGRFSGRQFSNSRSEMNVSTLELGDSALYLCASSPPLAGVDEQYFGPGTRLTVT.

V usage is TRBV20-1 and J usage is TRBJ2-1; 8 positions match TRBD2. There are 16 residues in the CDR3. From germline, CDR1 is DFQATT and CDR2 SNEGSKA (reference sequence). The ends lost 1 base at V and 8 bases at J; junction bases unmatched: 13. CDR3 in amino acids: CSARVPLAVLNDEQFF. CDR3 nucleotides: TGCAGTGCTAGAGTCCCACTAGCGGTACTAAACGATGAGCAGTTCTTC.

The rearrangement joins TRBV15 to TRBJ2-7; tentatively, D is TRBD1 or TRBD2 (5 bases each). This CDR3 has 11 amino acids. The germline V and J ends were trimmed by 3 bases and 5 bases, with 5 bases remaining between them. The germline V gene has CDR1 LNHNV and CDR2 YYDKDF (reference sequence). CDR3 coding DNA: TGTGCCACCAGCAGGGGGGACGAGCAGTACTTC. It is translated as CATSRGDEQYF.

The chain uses TRBV27 and TRBJ2-5; 8 bases agree with TRBD2. This CDR3 comprises 15 residues. In germline, CDR1 is MNHEY, CDR2 SMNVEV (reference sequence). V dropped 5 bases and J dropped 5; count of bases not matched to a gene: 10. The CDR3, as DNA: TGTGCCAGCAGTACGGGGGGGAACTCTGGCGAGACCCAGTACTTC. Encoded protein: CASSTGGNSGETQYF.

This clonotype has more than one count but fewer than ten. The rearrangement links TRBV29-1 to TRBJ2-5; D call uncertain. Trimming removed 3 bases from V and 1 base from J, with 3 bases in between. Germline CDR1 reads SQVTM; CDR2 reads ANQGSEA. The CDR3 has 11 amino acids. CDR3 region: CSVDGQETQYF. In nucleotides, the CDR3 is TGCAGCGTTGATGGCCAAGAGACCCAGTACTTC.

This clonotype has more than one count but fewer than ten. The chain has TRBV15 and TRBJ1-1; no reliable D call. The germline CDR1 and CDR2 sequences are LNHNV and YYDKDF (reference sequence). This CDR3 contains 16 residues. Trimming removed 1 base at V and 1 base at J, with 13 bases between. For the CDR3, the DNA is TGTGCCACCAGCAGAGTCGGGAGGGCCCCGAACACTGAAGCTTTCTTT. Protein product: CATSRVGRAPNTEAFF.

This clonotype was counted many times. The V gene is TRBV9, the J gene TRBJ2-3; D may be TRBD2 (5 bases). The CDR3 is 16 residues long. V shed 0 bases and J shed 2 bases, with 13 bases lying between them. Germline V gene lookup returns CDR1 SGDLS and CDR2 YYNGEE. The CDR3 here is CASSVGNSAYTDTQYF. In nucleotides, the CDR3 is TGTGCCAGCAGCGTAGGGAATAGCGCCTACACAGATACGCAGTATTTT.

The chain carries TRBV6-5 and TRBJ2-5; 9 nucleotides line up with TRBD2. The CDR3 consists of 14 residues. The germline V gene encodes CDR1 MNHEY and CDR2 SVGAGI. V shed 7 bases and J 5 bases; nucleotides not matched to a gene: 8. For the CDR3, the DNA is TGTGCCAGCAAGCGCGGGGGGGCCCCTGAGACCCAGTACTTC. This codes for CASKRGGAPETQYF.

In nucleotides, the CDR3 is TGTGCCAGCAGCCAGTCGGGGGGGGCTGGTGAAAAACTGTTTTTT. This encodes CASSQSGGAGEKLFF. J is TRBJ1-4 and V is TRBV9; D might be TRBD1 (6 bases). The ends were cut back, 4 bases at V and 7 bases at J, with 17 bases in the middle. The CDR3 contains 15 residues. The germline V gene encodes CDR1 SGDLS and CDR2 YYNGEE.